This T cell receptor beta chain comes out of a study of blood T cell repertoires in COVID-19. This table comes from immunoSEQ multiplex PCR, and its TCRdb copy is limited to in-frame clones, with some not included. The sample has 150,000 to 200,000 clones; about 87% are singletons. This CDR3 is built from 15 residues. V gave up 0 bases and J gave up 7 bases, with 14 bases separating them. CDR1 and CDR2 from the germline V gene are SGHRS and YFSETQ. The chain joins TRBV5-1 to TRBJ1-5, with D possibly matching TRBD1 (6 bases). The sequencing sample was made of peripheral blood. The clonotype comes from a man younger than 35 with active or convalescent COVID-19. In nucleotides, the CDR3 is TGCGCCAGCAGCTTGGAAACAGGGCCGTACCAGCCCCAGCATTTT. Protein: CASSLETGPYQPQHF.